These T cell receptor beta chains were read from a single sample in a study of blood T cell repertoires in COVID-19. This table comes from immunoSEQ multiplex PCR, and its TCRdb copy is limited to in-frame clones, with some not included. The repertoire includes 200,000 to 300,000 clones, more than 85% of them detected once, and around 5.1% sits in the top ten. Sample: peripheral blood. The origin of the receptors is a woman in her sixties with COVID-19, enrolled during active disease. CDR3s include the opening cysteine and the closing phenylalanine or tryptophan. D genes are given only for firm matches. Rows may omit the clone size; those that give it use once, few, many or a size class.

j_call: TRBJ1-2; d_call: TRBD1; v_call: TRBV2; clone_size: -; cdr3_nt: TGTGCCAGCAGTGAAGCGACAGGGGCCGGCTACACCTTC; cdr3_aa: CASSEATGAGYTF
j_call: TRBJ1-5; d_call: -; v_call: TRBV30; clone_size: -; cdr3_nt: TGTGCCTGGAGAGCCGGGGGTGATCAGCCCCAGCATTTT; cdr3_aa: CAWRAGGDQPQHF
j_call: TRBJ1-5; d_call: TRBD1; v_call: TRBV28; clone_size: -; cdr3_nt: TGTGCCAGCAGTTTACTACAGGGGAATCAGCCCCAGCATTTT; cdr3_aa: CASSLLQGNQPQHF
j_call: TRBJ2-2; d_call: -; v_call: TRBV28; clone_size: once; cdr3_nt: TGTGCCAGCAGTTTCTACGGGAACACCGGGGAGCTGTTTTTT; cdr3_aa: CASSFYGNTGELFF
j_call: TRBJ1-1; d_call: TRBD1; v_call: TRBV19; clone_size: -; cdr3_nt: TGTGCCAGTAAGGACAGGGAGAACACTGAAGCTTTCTTT; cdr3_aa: CASKDRENTEAFF
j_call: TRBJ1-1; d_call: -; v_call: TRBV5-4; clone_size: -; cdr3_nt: TGTGCCAGCAGCTTGATGGAATCGGGGGACACTGAAGCTTTCTTT; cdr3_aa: CASSLMESGDTEAFF
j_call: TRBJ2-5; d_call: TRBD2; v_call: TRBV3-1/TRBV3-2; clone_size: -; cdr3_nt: TGTGCCAGCAGCCAAGATTTTGCGGGAGGGCGTAAGACCCAGTACTTC; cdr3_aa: CASSQDFAGGRKTQYF
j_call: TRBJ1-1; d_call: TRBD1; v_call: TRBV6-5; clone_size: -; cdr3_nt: TGTGCCAGCAGTTCCGTGGACAGGGGGCCTGCTTTCTTT; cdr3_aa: CASSSVDRGPAFF
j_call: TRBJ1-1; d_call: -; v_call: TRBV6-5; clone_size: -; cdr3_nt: TGTGCCAGCAGTCCGGGGGATATGGATCGTGAAGCTTTCTTT; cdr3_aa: CASSPGDMDREAFF
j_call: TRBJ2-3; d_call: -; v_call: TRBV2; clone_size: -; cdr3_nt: TGTGCCAGCAGTGAGGCGAGCGGCTACAACACAGATACGCAGTATTTT; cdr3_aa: CASSEASGYNTDTQYF
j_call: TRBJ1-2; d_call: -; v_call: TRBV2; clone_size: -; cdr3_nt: TGTGCCAGCAGCGAGGAGACCTATGGCTACACCTTC; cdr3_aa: CASSEETYGYTF
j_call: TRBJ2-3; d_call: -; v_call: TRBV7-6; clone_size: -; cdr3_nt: TGTGCCAGCAGCTTGGCAGGGGGGACTACAGATACGCAGTATTTT; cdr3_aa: CASSLAGGTTDTQYF
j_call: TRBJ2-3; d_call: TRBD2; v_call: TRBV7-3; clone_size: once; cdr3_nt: TGTGCCAGCAGCCCGGGGCGGGGACTAGCGGGAGCAGATACGCAGTATTTT; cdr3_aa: CASSPGRGLAGADTQYF
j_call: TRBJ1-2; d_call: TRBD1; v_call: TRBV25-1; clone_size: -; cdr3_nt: TGTGCCAGCAGCCACGGGACAGGGGGAAGGTCCTTCTATGGCTACACCTTC; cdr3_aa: CASSHGTGGRSFYGYTF
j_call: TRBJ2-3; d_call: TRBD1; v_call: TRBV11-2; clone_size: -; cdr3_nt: TGTGCCAGCAGCTCACCGGGACAGGACTCGGATACGCAGTATTTT; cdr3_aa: CASSSPGQDSDTQYF
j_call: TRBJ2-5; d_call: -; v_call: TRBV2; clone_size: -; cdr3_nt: TGTGCCAGCCACCGGACTCGTCAAGAGACCCAGTACTTC; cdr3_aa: CASHRTRQETQYF
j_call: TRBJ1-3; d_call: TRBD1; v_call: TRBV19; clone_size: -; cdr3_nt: TGTGCCAGTAGTTCTGCGGGACAGGCCTTGCACACCATATATTTT; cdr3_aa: CASSSAGQALHTIYF
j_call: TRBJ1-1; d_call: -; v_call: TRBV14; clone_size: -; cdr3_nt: TGTGCCAGCAGCCAATACCGGGGGAGTGAAGCTTTCTTT; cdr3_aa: CASSQYRGSEAFF
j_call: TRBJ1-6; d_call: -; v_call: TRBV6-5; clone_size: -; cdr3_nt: TGTGCCAGCAACCTGGGCAGAAATAATTCACCCCTCCACTTT; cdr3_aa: CASNLGRNNSPLHF
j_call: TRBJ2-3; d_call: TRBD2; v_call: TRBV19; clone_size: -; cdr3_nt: TGTGCCAGTAGTATCGGGGGGAGCGTGACAGATACGCAGTATTTT; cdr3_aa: CASSIGGSVTDTQYF
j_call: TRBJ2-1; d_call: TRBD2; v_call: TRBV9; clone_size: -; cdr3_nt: TGTGCCAGCAGCGTAGGTAGCGGGTATTACAATGAGCAGTTCTTC; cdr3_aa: CASSVGSGYYNEQFF
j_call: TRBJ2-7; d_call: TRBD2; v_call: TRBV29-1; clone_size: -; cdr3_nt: TGCAGCGTAACCAGGACTAGCGGCACCTACGAGCAGTACTTC; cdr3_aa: CSVTRTSGTYEQYF
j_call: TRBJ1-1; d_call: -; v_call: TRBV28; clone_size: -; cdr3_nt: TGTGCCAGCAGTTTGAGGGGGTTGGCTTTCTTT; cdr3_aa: CASSLRGLAFF
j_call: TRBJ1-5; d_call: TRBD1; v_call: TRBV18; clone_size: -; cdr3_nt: TGTGCCAGCTCGCGACAATCGACAGGGGGCTTGGATAGCAATCAGCCCCAGCATTTT; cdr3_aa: CASSRQSTGGLDSNQPQHF
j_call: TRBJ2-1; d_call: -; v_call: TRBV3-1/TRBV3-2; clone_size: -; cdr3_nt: TGTGCCAGCAGCCAAGATCTCGGGACAACCTACAATGAGCAGTTCTTC; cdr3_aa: CASSQDLGTTYNEQFF
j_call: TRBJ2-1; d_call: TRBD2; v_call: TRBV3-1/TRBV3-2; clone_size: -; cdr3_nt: TGTGCCAGCAGCCAAGGTGGTAGCGGGAGGCCGAGTGAGCAGTTCTTC; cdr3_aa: CASSQGGSGRPSEQFF
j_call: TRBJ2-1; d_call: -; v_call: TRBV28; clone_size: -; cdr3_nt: TGTGCCAGCAGTTCCCCCGGTGAGCAGTTCTTC; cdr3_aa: CASSSPGEQFF
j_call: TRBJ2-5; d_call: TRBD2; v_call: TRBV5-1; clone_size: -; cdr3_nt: TGCGCCAGCAGCGTCACTAGCGGGGGCGTACAAGAGACCCAGTACTTC; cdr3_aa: CASSVTSGGVQETQYF
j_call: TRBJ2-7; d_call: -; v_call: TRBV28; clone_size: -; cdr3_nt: TGTGCCAGCAGTCGTCTCAGTTACGAGCAGTACTTC; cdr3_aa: CASSRLSYEQYF
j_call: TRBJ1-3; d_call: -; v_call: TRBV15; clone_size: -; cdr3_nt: TGTGCCACCAGCAGAGATTTTCGGGGGGCTGGAAACACCATATATTTT; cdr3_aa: CATSRDFRGAGNTIYF
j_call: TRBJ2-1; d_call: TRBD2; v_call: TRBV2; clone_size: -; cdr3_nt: TGTGCCAGCAGTGAATCTCTAGCGGGAGACAATGAGCAGTTCTTC; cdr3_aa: CASSESLAGDNEQFF
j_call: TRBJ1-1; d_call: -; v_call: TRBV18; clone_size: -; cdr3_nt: TGTGCCAGCTCACAAACTATGAACACTGAAGCTTTCTTT; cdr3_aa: CASSQTMNTEAFF
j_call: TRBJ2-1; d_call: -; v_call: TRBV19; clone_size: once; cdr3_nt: TGTGCCAGTAGTATCCTTATCCACAATGAGCAGTTCTTC; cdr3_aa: CASSILIHNEQFF
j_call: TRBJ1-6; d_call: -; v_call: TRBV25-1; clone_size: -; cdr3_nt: TGTGCCAGCAGTGACTCCCGACCTAGTGGGTCACCCCTCCACTTT; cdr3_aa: CASSDSRPSGSPLHF
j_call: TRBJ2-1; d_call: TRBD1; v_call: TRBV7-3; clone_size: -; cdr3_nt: TGTGCCAGCAGCTCACACCTATCATTGGGGACAGATTACAATGAGCAGTTCTTC; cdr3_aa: CASSSHLSLGTDYNEQFF
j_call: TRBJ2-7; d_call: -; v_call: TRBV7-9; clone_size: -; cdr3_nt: TGTGCCAGCAGCTCTTCCTCCTACGAGCAGTACTTC; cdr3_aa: CASSSSSYEQYF
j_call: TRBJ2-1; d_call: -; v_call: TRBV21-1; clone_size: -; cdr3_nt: TGTGCCAGCACCATTACCAGTTCCTACAATGAGCAGTTCTTC; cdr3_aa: CASTITSSYNEQFF
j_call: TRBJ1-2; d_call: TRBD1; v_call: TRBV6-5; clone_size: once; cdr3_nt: TGTGCCAGCAGTTCCTCAGGGACAGGGAGGGACTATGGCTACACCTTC; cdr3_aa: CASSSSGTGRDYGYTF
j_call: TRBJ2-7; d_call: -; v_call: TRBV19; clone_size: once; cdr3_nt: TGTGCCAGTAAGGGGTTTAGCGGCTCCTACGAGCAGTACTTC; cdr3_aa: CASKGFSGSYEQYF
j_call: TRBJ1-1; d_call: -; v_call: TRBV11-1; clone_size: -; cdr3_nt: TGTGCCAGCAGCTTGGGGGAGGCCACTGAAGCTTTCTTT; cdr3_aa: CASSLGEATEAFF
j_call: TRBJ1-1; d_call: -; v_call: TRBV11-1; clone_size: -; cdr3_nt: TGTGCCAGCACCGAGGGTTTTGGGGACACTGAAGCTTTCTTT; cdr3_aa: CASTEGFGDTEAFF
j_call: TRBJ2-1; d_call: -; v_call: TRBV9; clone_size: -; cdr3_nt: TGTGCCAGCAGCGTACAGGTTGCCTCCAATGAGCAGTTCTTC; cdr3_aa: CASSVQVASNEQFF
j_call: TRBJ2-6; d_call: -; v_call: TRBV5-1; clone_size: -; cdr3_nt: TGCGCCAGCAGCTTGATCAGCTCTGGGGCCAACGTCCTGACTTTC; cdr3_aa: CASSLISSGANVLTF
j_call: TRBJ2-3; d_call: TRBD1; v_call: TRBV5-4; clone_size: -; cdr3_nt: TGTGCCAGCAGCTTGGAAGGGGGCCGGGATACGCAGTATTTT; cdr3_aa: CASSLEGGRDTQYF
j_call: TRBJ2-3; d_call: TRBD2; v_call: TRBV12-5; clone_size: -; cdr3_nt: TGTGCTAGTGGTTGGGTCTCTAGCGGGAGTGGCACAGATACGCAGTATTTT; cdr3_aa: CASGWVSSGSGTDTQYF
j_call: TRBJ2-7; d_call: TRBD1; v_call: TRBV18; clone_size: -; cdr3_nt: TGTGCCAGCTCACCACTGGGACAGCTTGACGAGCAGTACTTC; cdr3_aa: CASSPLGQLDEQYF
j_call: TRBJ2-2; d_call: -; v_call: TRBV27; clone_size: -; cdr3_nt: TGTGCCAGCAGTTTAGATGGCAGAATGAACACCGGGGAGCTGTTTTTT; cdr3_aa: CASSLDGRMNTGELFF
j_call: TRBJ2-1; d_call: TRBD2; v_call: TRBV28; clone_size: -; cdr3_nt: TGTGCCAGCAGTCCCTCGGGACTAGCGGTCCCCTACAATGAGCAGTTCTTC; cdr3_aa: CASSPSGLAVPYNEQFF
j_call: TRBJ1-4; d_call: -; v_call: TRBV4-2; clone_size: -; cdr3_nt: TGTGCCAGCAGCCAATTAGGTGCAGGCCTTGAAAAACTGTTTTTT; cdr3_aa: CASSQLGAGLEKLFF
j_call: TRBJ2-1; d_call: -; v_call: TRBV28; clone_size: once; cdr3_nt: TGTGCCAGCAGTACTAATCTCCCAGGGATAAGGTACAATGAGCAGTTCTTC; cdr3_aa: CASSTNLPGIRYNEQFF
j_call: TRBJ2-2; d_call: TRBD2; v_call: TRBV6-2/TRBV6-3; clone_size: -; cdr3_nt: TGTGCCAGCAGACCTGGACTAGCGGGAGCGGGCACCGGGGAGCTGTTTTTT; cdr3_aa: CASRPGLAGAGTGELFF
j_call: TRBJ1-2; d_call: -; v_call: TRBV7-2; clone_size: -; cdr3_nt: TGTGCCAGCAGCTTATTAGGGCGGGCGGTTTATGGCTACACCTTC; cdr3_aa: CASSLLGRAVYGYTF
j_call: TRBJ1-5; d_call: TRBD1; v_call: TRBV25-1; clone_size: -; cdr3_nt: TGTGCCAGCAGTGACAGGGGGAACAATCAGCCCCAGCATTTT; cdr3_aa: CASSDRGNNQPQHF
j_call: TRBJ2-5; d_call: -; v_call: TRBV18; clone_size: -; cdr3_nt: TGTGCCAGCTCACCCTCGGTCACAGGGCTCCAGACCCAGTACTTC; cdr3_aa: CASSPSVTGLQTQYF
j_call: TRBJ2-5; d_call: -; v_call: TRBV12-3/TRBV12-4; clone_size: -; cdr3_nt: TGTGCCAGCAGGTCCGGGAACACGGGGACCCAGTACTTC; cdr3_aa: CASRSGNTGTQYF
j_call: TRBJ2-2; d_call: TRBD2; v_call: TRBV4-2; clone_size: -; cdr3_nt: TGTGCCAGCAGCCTAGCGGGAGTAGGCTCCGGGGAGCTGTTTTTT; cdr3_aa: CASSLAGVGSGELFF
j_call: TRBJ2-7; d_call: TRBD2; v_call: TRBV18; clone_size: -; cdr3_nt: TGTGCCAGCTCACAGACTAGCGGGTACTACGAGCAGTACTTC; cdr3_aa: CASSQTSGYYEQYF
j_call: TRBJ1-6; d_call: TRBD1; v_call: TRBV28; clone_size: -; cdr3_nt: TGTGCCAGCCGACACCAGGGGGCCTCAAATTCACCCCTCCACTTT; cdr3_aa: CASRHQGASNSPLHF
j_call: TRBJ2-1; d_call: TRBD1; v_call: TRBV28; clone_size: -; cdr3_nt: TGTGCCAGCAGTTTATCGGGACAGGGGGCCTACAATGAGCAGTTCTTC; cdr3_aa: CASSLSGQGAYNEQFF
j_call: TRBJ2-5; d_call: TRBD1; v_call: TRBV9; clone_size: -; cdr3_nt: TGTGCCAGCAGCGAGGGGACAGCTCAAGAGACCCAGTACTTC; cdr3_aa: CASSEGTAQETQYF